These 32 T cell receptor beta chains were all obtained from the same sample, sequenced in a study of graft-versus-host responses after intestinal transplantation. These TCRs are of unknown antigen specificity. Generated by immunoSEQ multiplex PCR, the TCRdb table keeps only in-frame clones and is missing some. The sample includes tens of thousands of clones, 80% to 95% of them seen just once. This material consisted of unstimulated CD8+ T cells sorted from spleen or lymph node cells, taken before intestinal transplant. Receptor source: a human donor who received an intestinal transplant.

The chain couples TRBV5-1 to TRBJ2-3, with D possibly matching TRBD1 (5 bases). This CDR3 contains 11 residues. Trimming took 10 bases from V and 4 from J, leaving 10 bases between them. The germline CDR1 and CDR2 sequences are SGHRS and YFSETQ. CDR3 DNA: TGCGCCGGAAGGGGTCCAGATACGCAGTATTTT. Protein sequence: CAGRGPDTQYF.

The V and J genes are TRBV27 and TRBJ2-7; D perhaps matches TRBD2 (5 bases). Germline assignment: CDR1 MNHEY and CDR2 SMNVEV (reference sequence). There are 16 residues in the CDR3. Trimming cost V 4 bases and J 6 bases, with 22 bases left between them. CDR3 in DNA: TGTGCCAGCAGTTCCAACCGGGATCACAAAGCCCGCGAGCAGTACTTC. Its translation: CASSSNRDHKAREQYF.

The rearrangement links TRBV7-2 to TRBJ2-4; D is undetermined. Trimming removed 5 bases from V and 8 bases from J, with 22 bases in between. The CDR3 is 16 residues long. Germline CDR1 reads SGHTA; CDR2 reads FQGNSA. Here the CDR3 DNA reads TGTGCCAGCAGCCATAGTCGGGTCTTGAATGAGGACATTCAGTACTTC. Encoded protein: CASSHSRVLNEDIQYF. The full variable domain, rest sourced from reference TRBV7-2 and TRBJ2-4, is GAGVSQSPSNKVTEKGKDVELRCDPISGHTALYWYRQSLGQGLEFLIYFQGNSAPDKSGLPSDRFSAERTGGSVSTLTIQRTQQEDSAVYLCASSHSRVLNEDIQYFGAGTRLSVL.

The chain is built from TRBV27 and TRBJ1-6, with a weak D call TRBD1 (5 bases). There are 15 residues in the CDR3. Trimming shortened V by 6 bases and J by 8 bases, and 17 bases separated the two germline ends. The germline CDR1 and CDR2 sequences are MNHEY and SMNVEV (reference sequence). The CDR3 nucleotides are TGTGCCAGCAGGGACATCTTGTTTGGGCATTCACCCCTCCACTTT. Its translation is CASRDILFGHSPLHF.

The rearrangement joins TRBV15 to TRBJ1-1; D gene ambiguous. Germline V CDR1 and CDR2: LNHNV, YYDKDF (reference sequence). V was pared by 0 bases and J by 6 bases, with 14 bases between. The length of the CDR3 is 15 residues. CDR3: CATSRDRGLGAEAFF. The CDR3 DNA is TGTGCCACCAGCAGAGATAGAGGGCTTGGCGCTGAAGCTTTCTTT.

The chain combines TRBV9 with TRBJ2-5, with 9 positions matching TRBD2. Germline CDR1 SGDLS, CDR2 YYNGEE. The V gene end was trimmed by 0 bases and the J gene end by 1 base; junction bases not matched to a gene: 4. The length of the CDR3 is 16 residues. The CDR3 sequence: CASSVEASGVQETQYF. In nucleotides, the CDR3 is TGTGCCAGCAGCGTAGAGGCTAGCGGGGTCCAAGAGACCCAGTACTTC.

The gene calls are TRBV7-7 and TRBJ2-2; no reliable D call. The CDR3 runs to 18 residues. Germline CDR1 is SSHAT and CDR2 is FNYEAQ (reference sequence). Trimming took 5 bases from V and 4 from J, leaving 23 bases between them. CDR3: CASSPTLGRIGSTGELFF. DNA of the CDR3: TGTGCCAGCAGCCCAACCCTGGGCAGGATCGGCAGCACCGGGGAGCTGTTTTTT. Looking up the rest from reference TRBV7-7 and TRBJ2-2 gives the full variable domain: GAGVSQSPRYKVTKRGQDVTLRCDPISSHATLYWYQQALGQGPEFLTYFNYEAQPDKSGLPSDRFSAERPEGSISTLTIQRTEQRDSAMYRCASSPTLGRIGSTGELFFGEGSRLTVL.

CDR3 region: CASRGTGKYEQYF. DNA of the CDR3: TGTGCCAGCCGAGGGACAGGGAAGTACGAGCAGTACTTC. This chain joins TRBV19 and TRBJ2-7, with 9 nucleotides matching TRBD1. Germline-derived CDR1 and CDR2 are LNHDA and SQIVND (reference sequence). The CDR3 length is 13 residues. V was clipped by 9 bases and J by 4 bases; unmatched bases: 7.

This clone was seen only once. The chain carries TRBV7-9 and TRBJ2-2; 11 nucleotides align to TRBD2. Unmatched junction bases numbered 4, after V lost 1 base and J lost 6 bases. There are 16 residues in the CDR3. From germline, CDR1 is SEHNR and CDR2 FQNEAQ (reference sequence). CDR3 residues: CASSLVLAGAAGELFF. The CDR3, as DNA: TGTGCCAGCAGCTTAGTACTAGCGGGGGCAGCCGGGGAGCTGTTTTTT. The complete variable domain, with remaining parts taken from reference TRBV7-9 and TRBJ2-2, reads DTGVSQNPRHKITKRGQNVTFRCDPISEHNRLYWYRQTLGQGPEFLTYFQNEAQLEKSRLLSDRFSAERPKGSFSTLEIQRTEQGDSAMYLCASSLVLAGAAGELFFGEGSRLTVL.

This clone came up once. The chain combines TRBV9 with TRBJ2-1; the D is unclear. The germline gives CDR1 SGDLS, CDR2 YYNGEE. The CDR3 runs to 11 residues. Trimming removed 1 base at V and 7 bases at J, with 3 bases between. The CDR3 bases are TGTGCCAGCAGCGTAATAAATGAGCAGTTCTTC. It yields the protein CASSVINEQFF. Based on the CDR3 plus reference TRBV9 and TRBJ2-1, the full variable domain is DSGVTQTPKHLITATGQRVTLRCSPRSGDLSVYWYQQSLDQGLQFLIQYYNGEERAKGNILERFSAQQFPDLHSELNLSSLELGDSALYFCASSVINEQFFGPGTRLTVL.

V and J are TRBV12-2 and TRBJ2-7; the DNA was not used to check the table's D call, TRBD1. TRBV12-2 is described as a pseudogene. The CDR3 has 15 residues. Here the CDR3 reads CASRIPRDRVHEQYF. The DNA of the CDR3 is TGTGCAAGTCGCATCCCCCGGGACAGGGTGCACGAGCAGTACTTC.

This clone was recorded a few times. The chain has TRBV6-5 and TRBJ2-7; 7 bases match TRBD1. This CDR3 comprises 14 residues. Germline V CDR1 and CDR2: MNHEY, SVGAGI. V shed 7 bases, J shed 2 bases, and the junction held 8 bases outside the gene matches. The CDR3 loop is CASTKGADTYEQYF. CDR3 DNA sequence: TGTGCCAGCACCAAGGGGGCGGATACCTACGAGCAGTACTTC.

The rearrangement links TRBV4-2 to TRBJ2-5, with TRBD2 identical over 12 bases. The CDR3 extends over 16 amino acids. Germline CDR1 reads LGHNA; CDR2 reads YNFKEQ. J was trimmed by 5 bases and V by 4 bases; bases with no gene match: 8. In DNA form, the CDR3 reads TGTGCCAGCAGCCCGGCTGGACTAGCGGGGCTGGAGACCCAGTACTTC. Its translation: CASSPAGLAGLETQYF.

CDR3 residues: CASSRGQGFRNTIYF. CDR3 DNA sequence: TGTGCCAGCAGTCGGGGACAGGGTTTTAGAAACACCATATATTTT. The rearrangement uses TRBV6-5 and TRBJ1-3; 9 bases fit TRBD1. CDR1 is MNHEY and CDR2 is SVGAGI in the germline V gene. This CDR3 is built from 15 residues. V dropped 5 bases and J dropped 5; count of bases not matched to a gene: 7.

V usage is TRBV5-1 and J usage is TRBJ2-3; D possibly corresponds to TRBD2 (6 bases). From germline, CDR1 is SGHRS and CDR2 YFSETQ. The CDR3 has 15 residues. V lost 1 base and J 1 base, leaving 10 bases between the germline ends. DNA of the CDR3: TGCGCCAGCAGCTTGTCGGGCGGGGGCACAGATACGCAGTATTTT. Amino acid sequence: CASSLSGGGTDTQYF.

The J gene is TRBJ1-5, the V gene TRBV19, with a possible D match to TRBD1 (5 bases). The germline V gene encodes CDR1 LNHDA and CDR2 SQIVND (reference sequence). The CDR3 is made up of 16 amino acids. Trimming pared 3 bases from V and 1 base from J, leaving 13 bases between. CDR3 sequence: CASSIWGTGSNQPQHF. The CDR3 DNA follows: TGTGCCAGTAGTATTTGGGGGACTGGGAGCAATCAGCCCCAGCATTTT. The complete variable domain, with remaining parts taken from reference TRBV19 and TRBJ1-5, reads DGGITQSPKYLFRKEGQNVTLSCEQNLNHDAMYWYRQDPGQGLRLIYYSQIVNDFQKGDIAEGYSVSREKKESFPLTVTSAQKNPTAFYLCASSIWGTGSNQPQHFGDGTRLSIL.

The chain has TRBV29-1 and TRBJ2-1; TRBD2 aligns across 8 bases. V gave up 5 bases and J gave up 10 bases; unmatched junction bases: 16. CDR1 and CDR2 (germline): SQVTM, ANQGSEA. This CDR3 has 15 amino acids. The CDR3, as DNA: TGCAGCGTTACACCCCCGGGACTAGTGGGAAGGGAGCAGTTCTTC. Amino acids: CSVTPPGLVGREQFF.

The chain carries TRBV28 and TRBJ1-2, with 7 nucleotides matching TRBD1. From germline, CDR1 is MDHEN and CDR2 SYDVKM. The CDR3 contains 14 residues. The V gene end was trimmed by 6 bases and the J gene end by 4 bases; junction bases not matched to a gene: 8. CDR3 protein: CASSDLRQGYGYTF. CDR3 coding DNA: TGTGCCAGCAGCGACCTCAGACAGGGCTATGGCTACACCTTC.

V gene TRBV27 combines with J gene TRBJ2-7; TRBD1 matches at 8 bases. Germline lookup yields CDR1 MNHEY and CDR2 SMNVEV (reference sequence). Germline trimming cut 8 bases from V and 3 bases from J; bases unmatched to any gene: 3. The CDR3 is made up of 12 amino acids. CDR3 DNA sequence: TGTGCCAGCTCCACAGGGGGCTACGAGCAGTACTTC. Protein: CASSTGGYEQYF.

CDR3 amino acids: CASSEYGGTYEQYF. The CDR3 DNA sequence: TGTGCCAGTAGTGAATACGGGGGAACCTACGAGCAGTACTTC. This rearrangement joins TRBV19 to TRBJ2-7, with D tentatively TRBD2 (6 bases). Germline V CDR1 and CDR2: LNHDA, SQIVND (reference sequence). The CDR3 totals 14 residues. V shed 5 bases and J shed 2 bases, with 13 bases lying between them.

This chain joins TRBV27 and TRBJ2-7; 7 positions match TRBD2. There are 11 residues in the CDR3. The V and J ends lost 10 bases and 5 bases, in that order; junction bases with no gene match: 5. The V gene's germline CDR1 is MNHEY and CDR2 SMNVEV (reference sequence). Here the CDR3 DNA reads TGTGCCACATTGGGAGGGCACGAGCAGTACTTC. It specifies CATLGGHEQYF.

The chain joins TRBV19 to TRBJ2-5, with a possible D match to TRBD1 (5 bases). The DNA end favors TRBJ2-7, so the J call may be wrong. Per germline, CDR1 LNHDA and CDR2 SQIVND (reference sequence). This CDR3 is built from 14 residues. The CDR3 DNA reads TGTGCCAGTAACTCCAGGGTGGGCGCCTACGAGCAGTACTTC. Translation: CASNSRVGAYEQYF.

The chain combines TRBV4-1 with TRBJ2-7, with 9 bases fitting TRBD1. The junction had 9 bases not matched to a gene; V was cut back by 4 bases and J by 2 bases. This CDR3 has 16 residues. In germline, CDR1 is MGHRA, CDR2 YSYEKL. The DNA of the CDR3 is TGCGCCAGCAGCCCGACTACAGGGGGCATCACCTACGAGCAGTACTTC. Protein sequence: CASSPTTGGITYEQYF.

The J gene is TRBJ2-1, the V gene TRBV13, with 12 bases fitting TRBD2. V shed 5 bases, J shed 4 bases, and the junction held 6 bases outside the gene matches. Germline loops: CDR1 PRHDT, CDR2 FYEKMQ (reference sequence). The CDR3 runs 16 residues. DNA of the CDR3: TGTGCCAGCAGCCCAGGGACTAGCGGGCTTTACAATGAGCAGTTCTTC. It translates to CASSPGTSGLYNEQFF.

This clone was recorded a few times. J is TRBJ1-5 and V is TRBV19, with D tentatively TRBD1 (6 bases). With 8 bases removed from V and 2 bases from J, the gap between germline ends came to 19 bases. There are 16 residues in the CDR3. Germline lookup yields CDR1 LNHDA and CDR2 SQIVND (reference sequence). CDR3 sequence (DNA): TGTGCCAGTGGGGATGGACAGCCGTTTGGCAATCAGCCCCAGCATTTT. Its protein is CASGDGQPFGNQPQHF.

The chain uses TRBV19 and TRBJ1-2; 8 bases match TRBD1. The V and J ends lost 4 bases and 3 bases, in that order; junction bases with no gene match: 1. The germline CDR1 and CDR2 sequences are LNHDA and SQIVND (reference sequence). The CDR3 totals 13 residues. Written as DNA, the CDR3 is TGTGCCAGTAGTAACAGGGGGGACTATGGCTACACCTTC. Translation gives CASSNRGDYGYTF.

The V call is TRBV5-6, the J call TRBJ1-2; 7 positions agree with TRBD1. Germline V gene lookup returns CDR1 SGHDT and CDR2 YYEEEE. The CDR3 extends over 15 amino acids. V was clipped by 5 bases and J by 4 bases; unmatched bases: 11. This CDR3 is CASSTSGGLAYGYTF. The CDR3 bases are TGTGCCAGCAGTACCTCAGGGGGGCTGGCCTATGGCTACACCTTC.

The genes are TRBV30 and TRBJ1-2; D is undetermined. The V end lost 0 bases, the J end lost 4 bases, and 9 bases lay between the germline ends. The germline gives CDR1 GTSNPN, CDR2 SVGIG (reference sequence). The CDR3 runs to 13 residues. The CDR3 loop reads CAWSVGLVYGYTF. The CDR3 bases are TGTGCCTGGAGTGTCGGACTCGTCTATGGCTACACCTTC.

The V call is TRBV2, the J call TRBJ2-1, with a tentative D call TRBD2 (5 bases). Germline loops: CDR1 SNHLY, CDR2 FYNNEI. This CDR3 contains 16 residues. The germline V and J ends were trimmed by 6 bases and 0 bases, with 15 bases remaining between them. The CDR3 here is CASSLSQGSSYNEQFF. In DNA form, the CDR3 reads TGTGCCAGCAGCCTTAGCCAAGGGAGCTCCTACAATGAGCAGTTCTTC.

This chain uses TRBV4-3 with TRBJ1-1, with 10 bases matching TRBD1. CDR1 and CDR2 from the germline V gene are LGHNA and YSLEER. This CDR3 comprises 14 residues. Trimming at V came to 3 bases and at J to 3 bases, leaving 1 base not matched to a gene. The CDR3 DNA reads as TGCGCCAGCAGCCAGACAGGGGGCTACACTGAAGCTTTCTTT. This encodes CASSQTGGYTEAFF.

V is TRBV27 and J is TRBJ2-6; D unresolved. The CDR3 sequence is 13 residues long. Germline assignment: CDR1 MNHEY and CDR2 SMNVEV (reference sequence). Trimming cost V 5 bases and J 0 bases, with 2 bases left between them. The CDR3 reads CASSLSGANVLTF. For the CDR3, the DNA is TGTGCCAGCAGTCTCTCTGGGGCCAACGTCCTGACTTTC.

The rearrangement joins TRBV13 to TRBJ1-3, with 7 positions matching TRBD1. Germline lookup yields CDR1 PRHDT and CDR2 FYEKMQ (reference sequence). CDR3 length: 18 amino acids. After removal of 5 bases from V and 0 bases from J, the junction contained 13 bases not matched to a gene. The CDR3 protein is CASSGQPLTGDSGNTIYF. CDR3 bases: TGTGCCAGCAGCGGACAGCCGCTTACAGGGGACTCTGGAAACACCATATATTTT.